Below, 16 T cell receptor beta chains from the same sample are listed, as sequenced in a study of shared clonotypes between healthy human individuals. Produced via immunoSEQ multiplex PCR; TCRdb's table is partial and in-frame only. The sample has about a million clones; roughly 77% are singletons. The specimen was memory CD4+ T cells from PBMCs. Subset described: CD45RA-negative fraction. The receptor source for this set is a man younger than 35 in good health. Some clones in this sample may be carry-over from other donors' samples.

This clone is a singleton in its sample. The rearrangement joins TRBV11-2 to TRBJ2-7; no definite D call. The CDR3 consists of 13 residues. The V and J ends lost 0 bases and 2 bases respectively, with 5 bases between them. Germline V gene data show CDR1 as SGHAT and CDR2 as FQNNGV. Here the CDR3 reads CASSLDGPYEQYF. The CDR3 DNA reads TGTGCCAGCAGCTTAGACGGGCCCTACGAGCAGTACTTC.

The chain combines TRBV5-4 with TRBJ2-3, with unresolved D. The CDR3 sequence is 16 residues long. Germline CDR1 reads SGHNT; CDR2 reads YYREEE (reference sequence). V lost 2 bases and J 1 base, leaving 14 bases between the germline ends. The CDR3 region is CASSLRVHSGTDTQYF. The DNA of the CDR3 is TGTGCCAGCAGCTTACGGGTACACTCTGGCACAGATACGCAGTATTTT.

On this clone: Other DNA sequences in the same sample also yield this CDR3. V gene TRBV2 combines with J gene TRBJ2-2, with D possibly being TRBD2 (5 bases). Germline V gene data show CDR1 as SNHLY and CDR2 as FYNNEI. The CDR3 length is 14 residues. V was clipped by 6 bases and J by 1 base, with 9 bases between them. Here the CDR3 reads CASRRERNTGELFF. In DNA, the CDR3 is TGTGCCAGCAGGAGGGAAAGGAACACCGGGGAGCTGTTTTTT.

This clone was observed a few times. The genes are TRBV15 and TRBJ2-1; 7 bases fit TRBD2. This CDR3 spans 21 amino acids. CDR1 and CDR2 from the germline V gene are LNHNV and YYDKDF (reference sequence). The junction had 21 bases not matched to a gene; V was cut back by 0 bases and J by 4 bases. The CDR3 DNA follows: TGTGCCACCAGCAGAGATTCAGTCGGCCGGTTTCGGAGCGGGGATTACAATGAGCAGTTCTTC. Protein: CATSRDSVGRFRSGDYNEQFF.

This chain joins TRBV28 and TRBJ2-7; TRBD2 might be the D (5 bases). This CDR3 is 16 amino acids long. Germline values: CDR1 MDHEN, CDR2 SYDVKM. The V end lost 5 bases, the J end lost 2 bases, and 19 bases lay between the germline ends. The CDR3: CASSTPSSGAAYEQYF. In DNA, the CDR3 is TGTGCCAGCAGTACCCCCTCGAGCGGAGCCGCCTACGAGCAGTACTTC.

V and J are TRBV27 and TRBJ2-5; TRBD2 aligns across 7 bases. There are 18 residues in the CDR3. The V gene's germline CDR1 is MNHEY and CDR2 SMNVEV (reference sequence). V shed 2 bases, J shed 1 base, and the junction held 13 bases outside the gene matches. CDR3 in DNA: TGTGCCAGCAGTTTAGGCGGGAGCTCTTTGTCGGGCCAAGAGACCCAGTACTTC. The encoded protein is CASSLGGSSLSGQETQYF.

V usage is TRBV12-5 and J usage is TRBJ2-7; D could derive from TRBD1 or TRBD2 (5 bases each). The CDR3 runs to 14 residues. Trimming removed 6 bases at V and 4 bases at J, with 16 bases between. Germline V gene data show CDR1 as LGHNT and CDR2 as FRNRAP. The CDR3 nucleotides read TGTGCTAGTGGGTTAGGGACGGCCCCATACGAGCAGTACTTC. Its translation is CASGLGTAPYEQYF.

The chain carries TRBV18 and TRBJ2-7; 12 positions match TRBD2. Germline CDR1 and CDR2: KGHSH and LQKENI. With 5 bases clipped from V and 0 bases from J, the junction kept 11 bases outside the gene matches. The CDR3 length is 18 residues. CDR3 sequence reads: CASSGPRETSGSSYEQYF. The CDR3 DNA is TGTGCCAGCTCAGGCCCCCGAGAGACTAGCGGGAGCTCCTACGAGCAGTACTTC.

This rearrangement joins TRBV28 to TRBJ1-1; the D gene is possibly TRBD1 (6 bases). Germline loops: CDR1 MDHEN, CDR2 SYDVKM. Trimming pared 2 bases from V and 5 bases from J, leaving 15 bases between. CDR3 length: 15 residues. In DNA, the CDR3 is TGTGCCAGCAGTTTAAGCGGGGGGCAAAGGACTGAAGCTTTCTTT. Amino acid sequence: CASSLSGGQRTEAFF.

The genes are TRBV10-3 and TRBJ1-1; 11 positions match TRBD1. V trimming: 4 bases; J trimming: 4 bases; junction bases outside the gene matches: 5. Germline V gene sequence: CDR1 ENHRY, CDR2 SYGVKD. The CDR3 is 15 residues long. The CDR3 sequence is CAISVGGTGGTEAFF. CDR3 nucleotide sequence: TGTGCCATCAGTGTAGGCGGGACAGGGGGCACTGAAGCTTTCTTT.

The chain is built from TRBV11-3 and TRBJ2-7; maybe TRBD1 (6 bases). With 1 base removed from V and 6 bases from J, the gap between germline ends came to 13 bases. This CDR3 comprises 14 residues. The germline V gene has CDR1 SGHNT and CDR2 YENEEA. The CDR3 spells CASSLGGDRPEQYF. Here the CDR3 DNA reads TGTGCCAGCAGCTTAGGAGGTGACAGGCCCGAGCAGTACTTC.

This clone was detected a few times. The chain links TRBV5-4 to TRBJ1-1; TRBD1 might be the D (6 bases). V shed 2 bases and J shed 1 base, with 9 bases lying between them. Germline V gene lookup returns CDR1 SGHNT and CDR2 YYREEE (reference sequence). The CDR3 loop spans 14 amino acids. The CDR3 DNA reads TGTGCCAGCAGCTTTCAGGACAGGAACACTGAAGCTTTCTTT. As protein: CASSFQDRNTEAFF.

The gene calls are TRBV29-1 and TRBJ2-7; TRBD2 agrees at 10 bases. The junction had 9 bases not matched to a gene; V was cut back by 6 bases and J by 4 bases. This CDR3 contains 14 residues. Looked up from germline, CDR1 is SQVTM and CDR2 is ANQGSEA. The CDR3 is CSVTSALAGYEQYF. CDR3 nucleotide sequence: TGCAGCGTCACTTCGGCACTAGCGGGGTACGAGCAGTACTTC.

The rearrangement links TRBV15 to TRBJ2-4; unclear D gene. The V end lost 3 bases, the J end lost 5 bases, and 14 bases lay between the germline ends. The CDR3 has 15 residues. CDR1 is LNHNV and CDR2 is YYDKDF in the germline V gene (reference sequence). DNA for the CDR3: TGTGCCACCAGCAGGGCCATAGGGATGGAAAACATTCAGTACTTC. Translation: CATSRAIGMENIQYF.

This clone was found many times. The V call is TRBV5-1, the J call TRBJ2-3; D possibly corresponds to TRBD1 (6 bases). Trimming took off 3 bases at V and 5 bases at J, with 13 bases between the two ends. The CDR3 consists of 14 residues. The germline V gene encodes CDR1 SGHRS and CDR2 YFSETQ. DNA for the CDR3: TGCGCCAGCAGCTCTGGCAGGGGTGGAGATACGCAGTATTTT. This codes for CASSSGRGGDTQYF.

CDR3 bases: TGTGCCAGCAGACTGACAGATCTCTCCTACGAGCAGTACTTC. As protein: CASRLTDLSYEQYF. The chain carries TRBV6-1 and TRBJ2-7, with D possibly matching TRBD1 (5 bases). Trimming stripped 6 bases from V and 0 bases from J, with 12 bases between. The CDR3 is 14 residues long. CDR1 is MNHNS and CDR2 is SASEGT in the germline V gene.